This entry is about one T cell receptor beta chain. Which antigen it targets is not known. No base qualities exist here, and no much larger clone lies one base off it. From the cysteine up to the phenylalanine, the CDR3 has a length of 14 residues. The CDR3 DNA has 42 bases and is translated from base 1. The junction carries 15 bases between V and J, which are trimmed by 5 bases and 8 bases respectively. The germline V gene encodes CDR1 MNHEY and CDR2 SMNVEV (reference sequence). This sample was taken from a study of shared clonotypes between healthy human individuals (dated by TCRdb to 2020 to 2022). Regarding the study in general: Three men and two women, aged 18 to 49 years, made up the cohort. To increase sequencing depth and limit assay-specific biases, different laboratories used diverse techniques to prepare libraries and sequence TCR repertoires. Per donor, three plates each were used for CD4 naive and CD4 memory, two for CD8 naive, and one for CD8 memory. Leukapheresis yielded between about 0.9 and 9 billion PBMCs per donor. To estimate repertoire size and how much clonotype sharing occurs between individuals, the study deeply sequenced the blood TCR repertoires of roughly 5 healthy adults. General conclusions and limits of the study: About 4.5% of naive CD4, 3.5% of naive CD8, 2.3% of memory CD4, and roughly 0.4% of memory CD8 clonotypes were shared across a few donors. Based on pairwise subsampling, the degree of clonotype sharing among donors was expected to be affected by sequencing depth. Even with the large sequencing depth, rarefaction of the sorted-subset datasets indicated that sequencing was incomplete. Sampling was restricted to blood, and TCR repertoires in tissues likely differ from the TCR repertoires found in blood. Because the study included a small number of donors, the genetic and exposure-history diversity represented was limited. Compared with non-shared clonotypes, the clonotypes found in all four sorted-subset donors had higher generation probabilities. Naive subsets generally had larger estimated clonotype richness than memory subsets.

The donors were healthy, HIV-negative adults who had no recently reported acute infections or vaccinations. All donors were Caucasian adults living in Nashville, Tennessee, USA. CD4+ T cells were enriched by magnetic negative selection; naive cells were then positively selected on CD45RA, and the negative fraction formed the memory subset. Blood was collected by leukapheresis, and PBMCs were isolated by Ficoll-Histopaque density gradient centrifugation and then cryopreserved in liquid nitrogen vapor phase. Analytical flow cytometry was used to check the purity and quantity of every magnetically sorted T cell population. Genomic DNA was isolated from every sorted fraction and measured by UV absorbance on a Nanodrop 2000c. TCR CDR3 regions were amplified from genomic DNA by multiplex PCR using the deep immunoSEQ assay. Genomic DNA extracted from each cell subset was distributed evenly over all wells of several immunoSEQ 96-well plates, and each plate served as one replicate. For sorted subsets, each replicate PCR was loaded with about 0.2 ug genomic DNA, equivalent to 30,000 or so T cell genomes. Purified libraries were quantified with a Qubit 3.0 fluorometer, sized on a Bioanalyzer 2100, and re-quantified with the KAPA Library Quantification kit. Each immunoSEQ 96-well plate was sequenced on its own single-read 150-cycle Illumina NextSeq 550 flow cell. The authors processed their data as follows. Because only junctional sequences without quality scores were contained in the immunoSEQ output, filtering matching that applied to full-length reads could not be performed. To assign V/J genes and CDR3, sequences were annotated against IMGT germline references using PyIR, a Python wrapper for IgBLAST v1.9. Reads were filtered out if the reads had weak V/J assignments (E-value above 1e-6), no CDR3, stop codons, out-of-frame junctions, or ambiguous translated residues. V3J clonotypes were defined as sequences sharing an identical inferred V gene, J gene, and CDR3 amino acid sequence. The percentage overlap between two repertoires was calculated by dividing the number of shared unique clonotypes by the size of the smaller repertoire. Richness of each repertoire was evaluated using RTK rarefaction, the Chao1 estimator, and Recon v2.1 estimates of unobserved clonotypes. Generation probabilities were computed with OLGA for all TCRbeta clonotypes obtained by the gDNA method from several donors. TCRdb carries this immuneACCESS record with in-frame sequences only. Its versions omit some clonotypes, under half of them owing to an unresolved V gene in the studies checked, with the rest unexplained. Clone size and the V and J calls come from that table; the DNA yielded D and trimming. Counted in this sample were over 2 million clones; 85% to 95% of them appeared once. The top ten constitute approximately 0.4% of the sample.

Material for sequencing was naive CD4+ T cells from PBMCs. The sample's cell subset or site label is to be understood as: CD45RA+ positively selected. The receptor comes from a man aged 18 to 30 in good health. Some clones in this sample may be carry-over from other donors' samples. The V and J segments used are TRBV27 and TRBJ1-4; the D gene is unclear. The encoded CDR3 is CASSPYTTGEKLFF. The bases are TGTGCCAGCAGTCCCTATACGACTGGGGAAAAACTGTTTTTT. The full variable domain, completed from the reference TRBV27 and TRBJ1-4 proteins outside the CDR3, reads EAQVTQNPRYLITVTGKKLTVTCSQNMNHEYMSWYRQDPGLGLRQIYYSMNVEVTDKGDVPEGYKVSRKEKRNFPLILESPSPNQTSLYFCASSPYTTGEKLFFGSGTQLSVL.